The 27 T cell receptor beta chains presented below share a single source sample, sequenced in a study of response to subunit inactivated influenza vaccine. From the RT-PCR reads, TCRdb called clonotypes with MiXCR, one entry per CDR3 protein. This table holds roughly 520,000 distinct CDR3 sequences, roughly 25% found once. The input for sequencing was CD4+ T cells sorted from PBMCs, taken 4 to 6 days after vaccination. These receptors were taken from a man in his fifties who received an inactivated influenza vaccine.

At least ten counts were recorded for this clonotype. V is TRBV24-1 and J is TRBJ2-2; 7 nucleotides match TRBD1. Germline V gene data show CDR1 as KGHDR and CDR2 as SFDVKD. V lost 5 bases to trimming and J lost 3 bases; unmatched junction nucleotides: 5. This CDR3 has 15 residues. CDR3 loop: CATSVATGYTGELFF. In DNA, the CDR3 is TGTGCCACCAGTGTTGCGACAGGGTACACCGGGGAGCTGTTTTTT.

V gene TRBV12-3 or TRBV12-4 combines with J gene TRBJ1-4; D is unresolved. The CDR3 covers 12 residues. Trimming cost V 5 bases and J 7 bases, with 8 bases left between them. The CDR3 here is CASSQNREKLFF. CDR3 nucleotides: TGTGCCAGCAGTCAAAACCGTGAAAAACTGTTTTTT.

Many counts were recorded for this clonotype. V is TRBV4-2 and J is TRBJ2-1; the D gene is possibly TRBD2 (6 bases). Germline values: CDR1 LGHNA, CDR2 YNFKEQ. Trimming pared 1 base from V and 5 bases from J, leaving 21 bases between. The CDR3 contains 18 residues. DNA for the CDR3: TGTGCCAGCAGCCAAGGAATTTGGTCGACTAGGACAAACAATGAGCAGTTCTTC. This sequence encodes CASSQGIWSTRTNNEQFF.

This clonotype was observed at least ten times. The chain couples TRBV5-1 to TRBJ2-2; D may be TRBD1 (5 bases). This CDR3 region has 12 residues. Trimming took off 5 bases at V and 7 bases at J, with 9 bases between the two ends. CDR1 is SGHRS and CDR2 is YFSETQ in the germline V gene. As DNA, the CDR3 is TGCGCCAGCAGTCTCGACAGCGGGGAGCTGTTTTTT. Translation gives CASSLDSGELFF.

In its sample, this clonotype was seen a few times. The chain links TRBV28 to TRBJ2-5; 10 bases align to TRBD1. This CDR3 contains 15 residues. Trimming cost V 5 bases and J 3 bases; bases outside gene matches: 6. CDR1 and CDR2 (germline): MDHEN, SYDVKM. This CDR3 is CASSAAGTGEETQYF. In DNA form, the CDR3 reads TGTGCCAGCAGTGCCGCCGGGACAGGGGAAGAGACCCAGTACTTC.

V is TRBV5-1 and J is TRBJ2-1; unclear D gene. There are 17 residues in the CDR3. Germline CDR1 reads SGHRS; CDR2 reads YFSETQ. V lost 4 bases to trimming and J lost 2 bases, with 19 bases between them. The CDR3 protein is CASSPVRVEEPYNEQFF. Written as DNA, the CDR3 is TGCGCCAGCAGCCCGGTCCGAGTGGAAGAACCCTACAATGAGCAGTTCTTC.

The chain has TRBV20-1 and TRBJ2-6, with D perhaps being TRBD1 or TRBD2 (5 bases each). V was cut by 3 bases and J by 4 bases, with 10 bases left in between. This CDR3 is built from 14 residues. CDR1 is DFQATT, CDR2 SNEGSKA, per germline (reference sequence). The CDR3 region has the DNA TGCAGTGCTAGTCTGGGGACCGGGGCCAACGTCCTGACTTTC. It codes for CSASLGTGANVLTF.

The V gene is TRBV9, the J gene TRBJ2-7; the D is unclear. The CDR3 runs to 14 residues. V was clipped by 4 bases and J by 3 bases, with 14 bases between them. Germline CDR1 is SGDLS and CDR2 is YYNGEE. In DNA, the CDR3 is TGTGCCAGCAGCTTTCACCTGGACGGCTACGAGCAGTACTTC. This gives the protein CASSFHLDGYEQYF.

CDR3 region: CASSLSADRSSYEQYF. DNA of the CDR3: TGTGCCAGCAGTTTATCCGCGGACAGGTCCTCCTACGAGCAGTACTTC. The rearrangement uses TRBV12-3 or TRBV12-4 and TRBJ2-7; 7 bases are shared with TRBD1. The V gene end was trimmed by 2 bases and the J gene end by 0 bases; junction bases not matched to a gene: 7. This CDR3 region has 16 residues.

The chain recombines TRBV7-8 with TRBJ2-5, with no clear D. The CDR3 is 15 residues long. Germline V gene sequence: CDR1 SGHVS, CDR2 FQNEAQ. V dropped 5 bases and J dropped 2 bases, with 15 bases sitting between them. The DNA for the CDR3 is TGTGCCAGCAGCCCCTATTATTCGCCGCAAGAGACCCAGTACTTC. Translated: CASSPYYSPQETQYF.

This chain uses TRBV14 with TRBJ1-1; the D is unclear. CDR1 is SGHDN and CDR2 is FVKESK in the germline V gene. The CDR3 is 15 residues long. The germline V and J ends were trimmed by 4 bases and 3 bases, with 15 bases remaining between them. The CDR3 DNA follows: TGTGCCAGCAGCCTACGGCAGGATCCGGACACTGAAGCTTTCTTT. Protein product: CASSLRQDPDTEAFF. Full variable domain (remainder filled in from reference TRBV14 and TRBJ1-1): EAGVTQFPSHSVIEKGQTVTLRCDPISGHDNLYWYRRVMGKEIKFLLHFVKESKQDESGMPNNRFLAERTGGTYSTLKVQPAELEDSGVYFCASSLRQDPDTEAFFGQGTRLTVV.

For the CDR3, the DNA is TGTGCCAGCAGCCACGGGCTCCCTGGGAATGAAAAACTGTTTTTT. Translating gives CASSHGLPGNEKLFF. The chain links TRBV6-1 to TRBJ1-4; no firm D call. This CDR3 has 15 residues. Germline V lookup: CDR1 MNHNS, CDR2 SASEGT. V dropped 6 bases and J dropped 5 bases, with 16 bases sitting between them.

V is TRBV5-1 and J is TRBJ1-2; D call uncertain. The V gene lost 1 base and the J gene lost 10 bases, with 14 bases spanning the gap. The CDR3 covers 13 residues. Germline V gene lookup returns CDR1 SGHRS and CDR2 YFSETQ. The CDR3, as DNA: TGCGCCAGCAGCTTGCAGTCGTCCGGGAACTACACCTTC. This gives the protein CASSLQSSGNYTF.

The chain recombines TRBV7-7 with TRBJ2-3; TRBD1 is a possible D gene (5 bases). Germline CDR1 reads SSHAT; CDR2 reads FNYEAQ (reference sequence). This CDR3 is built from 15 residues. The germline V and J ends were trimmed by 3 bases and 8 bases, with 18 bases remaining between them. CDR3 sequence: CASSLLTRERITQYF. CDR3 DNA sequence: TGTGCCAGCAGCTTGCTCACCAGGGAACGAATTACGCAGTATTTT.

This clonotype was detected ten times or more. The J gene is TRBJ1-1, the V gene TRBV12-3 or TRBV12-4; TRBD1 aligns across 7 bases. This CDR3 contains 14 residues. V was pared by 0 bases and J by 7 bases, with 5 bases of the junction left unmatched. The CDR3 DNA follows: TGTGCCAGCAGTTTAGCCGGGACAGCCGATGAAGCTTTCTTT. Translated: CASSLAGTADEAFF.

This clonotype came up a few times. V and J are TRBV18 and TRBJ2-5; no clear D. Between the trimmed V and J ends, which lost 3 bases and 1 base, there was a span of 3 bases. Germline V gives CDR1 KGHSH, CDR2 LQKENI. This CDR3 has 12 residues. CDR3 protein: CASSPSQETQYF. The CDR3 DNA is TGTGCCAGCTCACCTTCCCAAGAGACCCAGTACTTC.

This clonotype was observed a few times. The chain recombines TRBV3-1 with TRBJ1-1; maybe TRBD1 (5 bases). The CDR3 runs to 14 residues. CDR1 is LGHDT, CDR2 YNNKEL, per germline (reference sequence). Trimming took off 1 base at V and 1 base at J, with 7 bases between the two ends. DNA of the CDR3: TGTGCCAGCAGCCAAGTGAGGGGGAACACTGAAGCTTTCTTT. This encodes CASSQVRGNTEAFF.

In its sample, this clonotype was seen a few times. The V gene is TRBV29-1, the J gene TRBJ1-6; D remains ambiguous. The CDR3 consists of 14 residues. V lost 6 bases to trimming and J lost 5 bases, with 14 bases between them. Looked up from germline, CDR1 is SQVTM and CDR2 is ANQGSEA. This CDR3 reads CSVSIGRDNSPLHF. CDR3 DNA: TGCAGCGTGAGCATCGGACGGGATAATTCACCCCTCCACTTT.

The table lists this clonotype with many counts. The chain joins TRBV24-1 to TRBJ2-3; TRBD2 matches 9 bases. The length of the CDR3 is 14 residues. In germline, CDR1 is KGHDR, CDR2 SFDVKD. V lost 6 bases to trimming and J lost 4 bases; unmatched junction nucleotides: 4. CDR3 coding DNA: TGTGCCACCAGTTTAGCGGGAGAGGCAGATACGCAGTATTTT. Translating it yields CATSLAGEADTQYF.

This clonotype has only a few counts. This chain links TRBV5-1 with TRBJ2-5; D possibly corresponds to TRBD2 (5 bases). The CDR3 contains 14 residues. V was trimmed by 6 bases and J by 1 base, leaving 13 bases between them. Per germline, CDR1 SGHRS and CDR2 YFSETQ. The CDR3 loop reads CASTPRRPQETQYF. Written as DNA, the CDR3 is TGCGCCAGCACCCCCAGGAGGCCCCAAGAGACCCAGTACTTC. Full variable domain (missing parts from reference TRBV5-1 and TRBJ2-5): KAGVTQTPRYLIKTRGQQVTLSCSPISGHRSVSWYQQTPGQGLQFLFEYFSETQRNKGNFPGRFSGRQFSNSRSEMNVSTLELGDSALYLCASTPRRPQETQYFGPGTRLLVL.

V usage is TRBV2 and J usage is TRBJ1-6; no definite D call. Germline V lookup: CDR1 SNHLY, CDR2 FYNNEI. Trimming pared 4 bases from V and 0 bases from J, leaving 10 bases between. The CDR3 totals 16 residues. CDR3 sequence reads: CASSVGEASYNSPLHF. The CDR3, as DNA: TGTGCCAGCAGTGTCGGGGAAGCCTCCTATAATTCACCCCTCCACTTT.

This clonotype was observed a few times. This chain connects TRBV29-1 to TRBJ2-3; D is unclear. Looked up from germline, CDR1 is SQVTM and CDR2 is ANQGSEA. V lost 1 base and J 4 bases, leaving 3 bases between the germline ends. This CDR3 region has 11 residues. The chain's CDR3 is CSVEAADTQYF. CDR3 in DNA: TGCAGCGTTGAAGCTGCAGATACGCAGTATTTT.

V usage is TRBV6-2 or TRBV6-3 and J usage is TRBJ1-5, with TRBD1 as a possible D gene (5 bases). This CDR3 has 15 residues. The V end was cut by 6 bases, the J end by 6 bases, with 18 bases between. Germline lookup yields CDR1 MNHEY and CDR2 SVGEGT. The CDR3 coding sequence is TGTGCCAGCAGCCAAACGGGGGGGTTTACTCAGCCCCAGCATTTT. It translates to CASSQTGGFTQPQHF.

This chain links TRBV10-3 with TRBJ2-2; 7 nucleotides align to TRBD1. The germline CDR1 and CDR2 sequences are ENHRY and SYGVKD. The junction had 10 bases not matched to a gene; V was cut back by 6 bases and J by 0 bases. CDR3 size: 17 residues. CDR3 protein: CAISRQGLVSNTGELFF. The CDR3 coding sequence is TGTGCCATCAGCCGACAGGGCCTGGTATCGAACACCGGGGAGCTGTTTTTT.

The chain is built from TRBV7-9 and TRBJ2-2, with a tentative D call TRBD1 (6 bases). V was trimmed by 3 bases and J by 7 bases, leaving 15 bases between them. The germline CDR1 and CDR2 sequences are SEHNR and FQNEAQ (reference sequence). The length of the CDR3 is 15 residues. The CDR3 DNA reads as TGTGCCAGCAGCTTGGGACAACGCGAGTACGGGGAGCTGTTTTTT. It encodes CASSLGQREYGELFF.

CDR3 residues: CASSHSLSGGEPTDTQYF. The CDR3 bases are TGTGCCAGCAGCCACTCCCTTAGCGGGGGGGAACCCACAGATACGCAGTATTTT. The chain joins TRBV28 to TRBJ2-3; 11 bases fit TRBD2. The germline V gene has CDR1 MDHEN and CDR2 SYDVKM. The V gene end was trimmed by 6 bases and the J gene end by 2 bases; junction bases not matched to a gene: 13. CDR3 length: 18 residues. The whole variable domain, remainder taken from reference TRBV28 and TRBJ2-3, is DVKVTQSSRYLVKRTGEKVFLECVQDMDHENMFWYRQDPGLGLRLIYFSYDVKMKEKGDIPEGYSVSREKKERFSLILESASTNQTSMYLCASSHSLSGGEPTDTQYFGPGTRLTVL.

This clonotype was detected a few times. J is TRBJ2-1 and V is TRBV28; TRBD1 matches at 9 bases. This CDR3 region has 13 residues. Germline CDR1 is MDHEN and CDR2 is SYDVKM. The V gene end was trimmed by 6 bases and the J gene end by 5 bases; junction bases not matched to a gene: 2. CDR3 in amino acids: CASRWDRDNEQFF. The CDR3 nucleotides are TGTGCCAGCAGGTGGGACAGGGACAATGAGCAGTTCTTC. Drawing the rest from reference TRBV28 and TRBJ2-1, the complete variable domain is DVKVTQSSRYLVKRTGEKVFLECVQDMDHENMFWYRQDPGLGLRLIYFSYDVKMKEKGDIPEGYSVSREKKERFSLILESASTNQTSMYLCASRWDRDNEQFFGPGTRLTVL.